The 3 T cell receptor beta chains below were found in one sample sequenced in a study of shared clonotypes between healthy human individuals. Clones were read by immunoSEQ multiplex PCR, and TCRdb kept only the in-frame ones, dropping some. The table has 2.3 million or so clones, about 92% seen once. The sequenced sample was naive CD4+ T cells from PBMCs. Subset here: CD45RA+ positively selected. All receptors come from a man between 18 and 29 years old in good health. Some clones in this sample may be carry-over from other donors' samples.

Points on this clone: Other DNA sequences in this specimen translate into the identical CDR3. The CDR3 bases are TGTGCCAGCAGCCTCCTCAGGACTGAAGCTTTCTTT. Its translation is CASSLLRTEAFF. This chain links TRBV28 with TRBJ1-1; no clear D gene. Trimming removed 6 bases from V and 5 bases from J, with 10 bases in between. CDR1 is MDHEN and CDR2 is SYDVKM in the germline V gene. This CDR3 contains 12 residues.

On this clone: Other DNA sequences in this specimen translate into the identical CDR3. Here the CDR3 DNA reads TGCGCCAGCAGCCAACAGGGCGATTATGGCTACACCTTC. It translates to CASSQQGDYGYTF. The rearrangement joins TRBV5-1 to TRBJ1-2; weak D call: TRBD1 (6 bases). Germline loops: CDR1 SGHRS, CDR2 YFSETQ. The CDR3 consists of 13 residues. Trimming cost V 4 bases and J 5 bases, with 12 bases left between them.

V usage is TRBV19 and J usage is TRBJ2-3; D remains ambiguous. The CDR3 is made up of 11 amino acids. Germline CDR1 and CDR2: LNHDA and SQIVND (reference sequence). The V gene lost 7 bases and the J gene lost 5 bases, with 7 bases spanning the gap. This chain's CDR3 is CASTLGDTQYF. The CDR3 DNA reads TGTGCCAGTACCCTTGGAGATACGCAGTATTTT.